These 3 T cell receptor beta chains were sequenced from one sample in a study of Tregs in tolerant kidney transplant recipients. Method: immunoSEQ multiplex PCR; TCRdb's copy keeps in-frame clones and lacks some. The table has tens of thousands of clones, 80% to 95% seen once; the top ten hold approximately 0.5%. The sample here was CD4+ T cells from blood, taken before the transplant. The origin of the receptors is a human donor who received a combined kidney and bone marrow transplant.

The chain uses TRBV7-2 and TRBJ2-7; D is possibly TRBD2 (6 bases). The CDR3 covers 14 residues. The V gene lost 5 bases and the J gene lost 3 bases, with 14 bases spanning the gap. Germline V gives CDR1 SGHTA, CDR2 FQGNSA. In DNA, the CDR3 is TGTGCCAGCAGCCCTCCGGGACTTTACTACGAGCAGTACTTC. It codes for CASSPPGLYYEQYF.

The rearrangement uses TRBV7-6 and TRBJ2-7; D may be TRBD2 (6 bases). The germline CDR1 and CDR2 sequences are SGHVS and FNYEAQ. CDR3 length equals 15 residues. Trimming cost V 2 bases and J 2 bases, with 13 bases left between them. The CDR3 DNA follows: TGTGCCAGCAGCTTAAGTGCGGGGAGTCCCTACGAGCAGTACTTC. Amino acids: CASSLSAGSPYEQYF.

This chain connects TRBV14 to TRBJ1-2; D is unclear. CDR3 length: 17 residues. CDR1 and CDR2 from the germline V gene are SGHDN and FVKESK. V was shortened by 5 bases and J by 2 bases, with 21 bases between the two germline ends. CDR3 region: CASSKYSRQTTNYGYTF. In DNA, the CDR3 is TGTGCCAGCAGCAAGTACTCACGGCAGACTACAAACTATGGCTACACCTTC.